The T cell receptor beta chain under discussion was sequenced for a study of Ad26.COV2.S vaccination and SARS-CoV-2 variants. Study-level background: The vaccine Ad26.COV2.S was put into the muscle once, or twice with 56 days between.

There are a few counts of this clone. The antigen remains unidentified. Notes on the study in general: People who got the vaccine had more spike-specific TCR breadth than people who got placebo. It was reported that spike-specific CD8+ and CD4+ T cell responses were substantially broad after vaccination.

The treatment here: roughly 18 received Ad26.COV2.S at low or high dose, single or two shots; several received placebo; per-sample allocation not given. On day 63 after the first injection, vaccine and placebo recipients gave samples. The administered vaccine (an Ad26 vector) expressed Wuhan-strain SARS-CoV-2 spike. Per the germline V gene, CDR1 is SGHTA and CDR2 is FQGNSA. Trimming shortened V by 1 base and J by 2 bases, and 6 bases separated the two germline ends. This CDR3 spans 14 amino acids. Using immunoSEQ multiplex PCR, the repertoire was profiled, and TCRdb retains in-frame clones only, with some absent. The table has 200,000 to 250,000 clones, 85% to 90% seen once.

The TCR originated in a person aged 18-65 years who received the Ad26.COV2.S COVID-19 vaccine or a placebo. The V and J genes are TRBV7-2 and TRBJ1-5; no firm D call. The sample consisted of peripheral blood, taken in a trial of Ad26.COV2.S vaccine versus placebo. This CDR3 is CASSLVVGNQPQHF. The CDR3 coding sequence is TGTGCCAGCAGCTTAGTCGTGGGCAATCAGCCCCAGCATTTT.